These T cell receptor beta chains were read from a single sample in a study of chemoradiotherapy in HPV16-positive cancers. Clones were sequenced by immunoSEQ multiplex PCR, and TCRdb holds only the in-frame ones, with some missing. This sample yields over 10,000 clones, of which 89% are seen a single time; about a fifth belongs to the top ten. Sequences were derived from blood, sampled from a patient who underwent chemoradiotherapy. These receptors came from a human donor with HPV-associated anogenital cancer. Each CDR3 is given with its conserved first and last residue. A D gene is named only where the DNA matches it firmly. Size values are once, few and many counts, or a class for expanded clones, and some rows have none.

v_gene: TRBV19
j_gene: TRBJ1-2
d_gene: NA
abundance: NA
CDR3nt: TGTGCCAGTAGGAGGGACGAAAAAAACTATGGCTACACCTTC
CDR3aa: CASRRDEKNYGYTF

v_gene: TRBV28
j_gene: TRBJ2-7
d_gene: TRBD2
abundance: NA
CDR3nt: TGTGCCAGCAGTTTATTGGGAGCGGGAGCGGGCAACGAGCAGTACTTC
CDR3aa: CASSLLGAGAGNEQYF

v_gene: TRBV5-4
j_gene: TRBJ1-1
d_gene: TRBD1
abundance: NA
CDR3nt: TGTGCCAGCAGCCGACAGGGTGGGAACACTGAAGCTTTCTTT
CDR3aa: CASSRQGGNTEAFF

v_gene: TRBV4-1
j_gene: TRBJ1-3
d_gene: NA
abundance: few
CDR3nt: TGCGCCAGCAGCTCTACTGGAAACACCATATATTTT
CDR3aa: CASSSTGNTIYF

v_gene: TRBV11-1
j_gene: TRBJ2-7
d_gene: NA
abundance: NA
CDR3nt: TGTGCCAGCAGCCATCAACAGGGAAGGGGCTACGAGCAGTACTTC
CDR3aa: CASSHQQGRGYEQYF

v_gene: TRBV2
j_gene: TRBJ1-6
d_gene: NA
abundance: NA
CDR3nt: TGTGCCAGCAGGACCGGGTCGGGATCACCCCTCCACTTT
CDR3aa: CASRTGSGSPLHF

v_gene: TRBV5-1
j_gene: TRBJ2-3
d_gene: TRBD2
abundance: once
CDR3nt: TGCGCCAGCAGCTTGGAGCGGGAGTCCGATACGCAGTATTTT
CDR3aa: CASSLERESDTQYF

v_gene: TRBV20-1
j_gene: TRBJ2-1
d_gene: NA
abundance: NA
CDR3nt: TGCAGTGCTAGATCCGGGACCGCCCCGTTCTTC
CDR3aa: CSARSGTAPFF

v_gene: TRBV4-1
j_gene: TRBJ1-5
d_gene: TRBD1
abundance: NA
CDR3nt: TGCGCCAGCAGCCGAGGGGCGGGACAGGGTCCCCTTAAGAGCAATCAGCCCCAGCATTTT
CDR3aa: CASSRGAGQGPLKSNQPQHF

v_gene: TRBV29-1
j_gene: TRBJ1-1
d_gene: NA
abundance: NA
CDR3nt: TGCAGCGCCCGGGGAGGGGGTAACACTGAAGCTTTCTTT
CDR3aa: CSARGGGNTEAFF

v_gene: TRBV7-9
j_gene: TRBJ1-3
d_gene: TRBD1
abundance: NA
CDR3nt: TGTGCCAGCAGTACAGGGGGCTTCTCTGGAAACACCATATATTTT
CDR3aa: CASSTGGFSGNTIYF

v_gene: TRBV5-1
j_gene: TRBJ2-3
d_gene: NA
abundance: NA
CDR3nt: TGCGCCAGCAGCTTGCAGGGAAGAACAGATACGCAGTATTTT
CDR3aa: CASSLQGRTDTQYF

v_gene: TRBV4-1
j_gene: TRBJ1-1
d_gene: NA
abundance: NA
CDR3nt: TGCGCCAGCAGCCACCCAGGGTTTCGGGACACTGAAGCTTTCTTT
CDR3aa: CASSHPGFRDTEAFF

v_gene: TRBV4-1
j_gene: TRBJ2-4
d_gene: NA
abundance: NA
CDR3nt: TGCGCCAGCAGCCAATCGAGTATATCTTCTATGACAGCCAAAAACATTCAGTACTTC
CDR3aa: CASSQSSISSMTAKNIQYF

v_gene: TRBV9
j_gene: TRBJ2-3
d_gene: TRBD1
abundance: NA
CDR3nt: TGTGCCAGCAGCGTCGAGGCGCAGGGGGCTAATACGCAGTATTTT
CDR3aa: CASSVEAQGANTQYF

v_gene: TRBV11-2
j_gene: TRBJ1-3
d_gene: NA
abundance: NA
CDR3nt: TGTGCCAGCAGTACAATAGGCACCATATATTTT
CDR3aa: CASSTIGTIYF

v_gene: TRBV28
j_gene: TRBJ2-7
d_gene: NA
abundance: NA
CDR3nt: TGTGCCAGCAGGCTCGGGGCCTCCTACGAGCAGTACTTC
CDR3aa: CASRLGASYEQYF

v_gene: TRBV4-1
j_gene: TRBJ1-5
d_gene: NA
abundance: NA
CDR3nt: TGCGCCAGCAGCCCCAAGCAACAGGGCATTGAGCCCCAGCATTTT
CDR3aa: CASSPKQQGIEPQHF

v_gene: TRBV4-2
j_gene: TRBJ2-3
d_gene: TRBD2
abundance: NA
CDR3nt: TGTGCCAGCAGCCACGGCCGGACTAGCGGGAGCACAGATACGCAGTATTTT
CDR3aa: CASSHGRTSGSTDTQYF

v_gene: TRBV28
j_gene: TRBJ2-2
d_gene: TRBD2
abundance: NA
CDR3nt: TGTGCCAGCAGTTTCTCGGGGGGAGGACGGACCGGGGAGCTGTTTTTT
CDR3aa: CASSFSGGGRTGELFF

v_gene: TRBV6-5
j_gene: TRBJ1-1
d_gene: NA
abundance: NA
CDR3nt: TGTGCCAGCAGTTACTCCGGCAGGGAAGCTTTCTTT
CDR3aa: CASSYSGREAFF

v_gene: TRBV5-4
j_gene: TRBJ2-7
d_gene: NA
abundance: NA
CDR3nt: TGTGCCAGCAGCTCCCCTGGGGTCCCCTACGAGCAGTACTTC
CDR3aa: CASSSPGVPYEQYF

v_gene: TRBV18
j_gene: TRBJ1-1
d_gene: NA
abundance: once
CDR3nt: TGTGCCAGCTCACCCCAAGGGAACACTGAAGCTTTCTTT
CDR3aa: CASSPQGNTEAFF

v_gene: TRBV5-4
j_gene: TRBJ2-7
d_gene: TRBD2
abundance: few
CDR3nt: TGTGCCAGCAGCTTTCTTAGCGGGAGCGTCTACGAGCAGTACTTC
CDR3aa: CASSFLSGSVYEQYF

v_gene: TRBV7-2
j_gene: TRBJ2-2
d_gene: TRBD2
abundance: NA
CDR3nt: TGTGCCAGCAGCATAGCGGGGAGCCGGGGCGGGGAGCTGTTTTTT
CDR3aa: CASSIAGSRGGELFF

v_gene: TRBV5-1
j_gene: TRBJ2-3
d_gene: NA
abundance: NA
CDR3nt: TGCGCCAGCAGCTTGGCAGTCGGCTATATTAGTGCGCAGTATTTT
CDR3aa: CASSLAVGYISAQYF

v_gene: TRBV5-4
j_gene: TRBJ2-7
d_gene: TRBD2
abundance: NA
CDR3nt: TGTGCCAGCAGCTTACTAGCGGGGGACTCCTACGAGCAGTACTTC
CDR3aa: CASSLLAGDSYEQYF

v_gene: TRBV9
j_gene: TRBJ2-3
d_gene: TRBD1
abundance: NA
CDR3nt: TGTGCCAGCAGCGTAGGCGACCCAGGGGGTGGGGATACGCAGTATTTT
CDR3aa: CASSVGDPGGGDTQYF

v_gene: TRBV19
j_gene: TRBJ1-6
d_gene: NA
abundance: NA
CDR3nt: TGTGCCAGTAGTATAGATTCCCGGACGCCCCTCCACTTT
CDR3aa: CASSIDSRTPLHF

v_gene: TRBV29-1
j_gene: TRBJ2-1
d_gene: NA
abundance: NA
CDR3nt: TGCAGCGCCAGGATAACCTACAATGAGCAGTTCTTC
CDR3aa: CSARITYNEQFF

v_gene: TRBV6-5
j_gene: TRBJ1-4
d_gene: NA
abundance: NA
CDR3nt: TGTGCCAGCAGTTACGGGACAAGACCTAATGAAAAACTGTTTTTT
CDR3aa: CASSYGTRPNEKLFF

v_gene: TRBV27
j_gene: TRBJ2-2
d_gene: NA
abundance: NA
CDR3nt: TGTGCCAGCAGGACCGTGAACACCGGGGAGCTGTTTTTT
CDR3aa: CASRTVNTGELFF

v_gene: TRBV5-6
j_gene: TRBJ2-7
d_gene: TRBD2
abundance: NA
CDR3nt: TGTGCCAGCAGCCTCGGGACTAGCGGGGGGCCGTCCAACGAGCAGTACTTC
CDR3aa: CASSLGTSGGPSNEQYF

v_gene: TRBV6-6
j_gene: TRBJ1-5
d_gene: TRBD1
abundance: NA
CDR3nt: TGTGCCAGCAGTTACTCGGGACAGGGGGATCAGCCCCAGCATTTT
CDR3aa: CASSYSGQGDQPQHF

v_gene: TRBV15
j_gene: TRBJ2-5
d_gene: NA
abundance: NA
CDR3nt: TGTGCCACCAGCAGATCACGGGGGACCCAGTACTTC
CDR3aa: CATSRSRGTQYF